This record covers a single TCR beta chain. Antigen unknown. This CDR3 contains 11 residues. Germline V gives CDR1 GTSNPN, CDR2 SVGIG (reference sequence). V was shortened by 2 bases and J by 13 bases, with 14 bases between the two germline ends. The data were taken from a study of cytomegalovirus exposure and HLA in healthy donors. General study results and limits: Being productive about 90% or about 30% of the time was typical of most TCR beta V segments in an earlier analysis. Later analysis suggested links between common viral pathogens and several top significant clusters.

PCR primers comprised 60 Vbeta and 13 Jbeta primers. Here immunoSEQ multiplex PCR was the method, and the copy in TCRdb shows in-frame clones only, minus some. The data hold about 130,000 clones, with 80% observed a single time. The TCR was taken from a man aged 25-45 years in good health and CMV-seronegative. The sample comprised PBMCs. The chain is built from TRBV30 and TRBJ1-1, with D unclear. In DNA, the CDR3 is TGTGCCTGGAGTTCTTTGGGAGGGCATTTCTTT. Its protein is CAWSSLGGHFF.